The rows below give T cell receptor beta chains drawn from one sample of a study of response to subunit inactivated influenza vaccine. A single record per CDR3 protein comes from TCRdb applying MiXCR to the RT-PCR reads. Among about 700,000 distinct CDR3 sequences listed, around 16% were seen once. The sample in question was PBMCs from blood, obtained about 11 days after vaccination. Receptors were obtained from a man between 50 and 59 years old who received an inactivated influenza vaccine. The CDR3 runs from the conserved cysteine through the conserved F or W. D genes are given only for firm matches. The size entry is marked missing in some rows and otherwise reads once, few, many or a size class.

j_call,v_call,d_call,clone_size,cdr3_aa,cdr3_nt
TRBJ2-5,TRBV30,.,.,CAWSLLQGPQETQYF,TGTGCCTGGAGCCTTCTACAGGGCCCCCAAGAGACCCAGTACTTC
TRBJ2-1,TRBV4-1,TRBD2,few,CASSHGLAALPYNEQFF,TGCGCCAGCAGCCACGGACTAGCGGCTCTCCCCTACAATGAGCAGTTCTTC
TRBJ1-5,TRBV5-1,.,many,CASSRDGLNQPQHF,TGCGCCAGCAGCCGTGACGGACTTAATCAGCCCCAGCATTTT
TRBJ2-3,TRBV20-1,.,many,CSASGSFIGTQYF,TGCAGTGCTAGCGGGAGTTTTATCGGTACGCAGTATTTT
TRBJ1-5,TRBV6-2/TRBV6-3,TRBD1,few,CASSPPPDRARQPQHF,TGTGCCAGCAGTCCCCCCCCGGACAGGGCGCGGCAGCCCCAGCATTTT
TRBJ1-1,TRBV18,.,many,CASSRGHNTEAFF,TGTGCCAGCTCTCGAGGACATAACACTGAAGCTTTCTTT
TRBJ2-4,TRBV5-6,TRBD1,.,CASSLRTGKNIQYF,TGTGCCAGCAGCTTGCGGACAGGCAAAAACATTCAGTACTTC
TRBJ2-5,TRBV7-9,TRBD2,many,CASSLASGRETQYF,TGTGCCAGCAGCTTGGCTAGCGGGAGAGAGACCCAGTACTTC
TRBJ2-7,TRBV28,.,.,CASSSSGTPTEQYF,TGTGCCAGCAGTTCCTCCGGGACCCCCACTGAGCAGTACTTC
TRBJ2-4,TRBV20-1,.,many,CSARGPGKNIQYF,TGCAGTGCTAGAGGTCCCGGAAAAAACATTCAGTACTTC
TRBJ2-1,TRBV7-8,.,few,CASSQFLGQRAIEQFF,TGTGCCAGCAGCCAGTTCCTGGGCCAGAGAGCAATTGAGCAGTTCTTC
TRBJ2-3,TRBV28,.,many,CASSFDYSTDTQYF,TGTGCCAGCAGTTTTGACTACAGCACAGATACGCAGTATTTT
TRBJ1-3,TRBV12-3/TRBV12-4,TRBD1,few,CASSPTGAGNTIYF,TGTGCCAGCAGTCCGACAGGGGCTGGAAACACCATATATTTT
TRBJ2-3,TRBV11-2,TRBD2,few,CASSLLPLAGGTDTQYF,TGTGCCAGCAGCTTATTGCCCCTAGCGGGGGGGACAGATACGCAGTATTTT
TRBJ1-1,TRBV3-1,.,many,CASSRTENTEAFF,TGTGCCAGCAGCCGGACGGAGAACACTGAAGCTTTCTTT
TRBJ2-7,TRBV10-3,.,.,CAIRKAPGRGTYEQYF,TGTGCCATCAGGAAAGCCCCAGGGCGCGGTACCTACGAGCAGTACTTC
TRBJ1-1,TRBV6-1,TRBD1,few,CASRRTGQGANTEAFF,TGTGCCAGCAGACGAACGGGACAGGGGGCCAACACTGAAGCTTTCTTT
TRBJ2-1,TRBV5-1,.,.,CASSPGGNLRGNEQFF,TGCGCCAGCAGCCCTGGGGGAAACCTTAGGGGGAATGAGCAGTTCTTC
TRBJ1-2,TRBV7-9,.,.,CASTEGERTYGYTF,TGTGCCAGCACCGAAGGGGAGAGGACCTATGGCTACACCTTC
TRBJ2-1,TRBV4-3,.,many,CASSQGLRPGDEQFF,TGCGCCAGCAGCCAAGGACTCCGCCCTGGGGATGAGCAGTTCTTC
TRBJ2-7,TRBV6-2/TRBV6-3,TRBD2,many,CASSSLGLARNYEQYF,TGTGCCAGCAGTTCACTCGGACTAGCGAGGAATTACGAGCAGTACTTC
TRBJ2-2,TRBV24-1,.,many,CATSDPRRFDTGELFF,TGTGCCACCAGTGATCCGAGAAGGTTTGACACCGGGGAGCTGTTTTTT
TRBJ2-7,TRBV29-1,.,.,CSVDGSTGEQSF,TGCAGCGTTGACGGTAGCACGGGAGAGCAGTCCTTC
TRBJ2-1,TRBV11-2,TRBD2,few,CASSLGTLLAGGPSSYNEQFF,TGTGCCAGCAGCTTAGGGACTCTGCTAGCGGGGGGACCCAGCTCCTACAATGAGCAGTTCTTC
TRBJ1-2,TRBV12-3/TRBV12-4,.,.,CASSPRASGPGYTF,TGTGCCAGCAGTCCTCGGGCCTCCGGTCCTGGCTACACCTTC
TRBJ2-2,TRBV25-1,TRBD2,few,CASSGLATGELFF,TGTGCCAGCAGTGGACTAGCTACCGGGGAGCTGTTTTTT
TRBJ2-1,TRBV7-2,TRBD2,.,CASSRFERRGGQNEQFF,TGTGCCAGCAGCCGTTTCGAGAGGCGGGGGGGCCAAAATGAGCAGTTCTTC
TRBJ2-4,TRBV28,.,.,CASSPRGGRADIQYF,TGTGCCAGCAGCCCGAGGGGGGGTCGGGCAGACATTCAGTACTTC
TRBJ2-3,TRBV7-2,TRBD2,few,CASSPRGLAEVDTQYF,TGTGCCAGCAGCCCGAGAGGACTAGCGGAGGTAGATACGCAGTATTTT
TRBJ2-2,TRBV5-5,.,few,CASSLAWRVLNTGELFF,TGTGCCAGCAGCTTGGCCTGGAGGGTCCTTAACACCGGGGAGCTGTTTTTT
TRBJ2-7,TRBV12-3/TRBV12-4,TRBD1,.,CASSQGTATYEQYF,TGTGCCAGCAGTCAAGGGACAGCAACCTACGAGCAGTACTTC